Presented here are 17 T cell receptor beta chains from one specimen sequenced in a study of memory CD4+ T cells and cytomegalovirus serostatus. Clones were read by immunoSEQ multiplex PCR, and TCRdb kept only the in-frame ones, dropping some. The sample has 50,000 to 60,000 clones; 82% are singletons. The sort gate was single viable CD3+CD4+CD8-CD45RO+ cells for memory CD4+ T cells. Specimen: memory CD4+ T cells from blood. These receptors all come from an adult in good health and CMV-seronegative.

This rearrangement joins TRBV7-2 to TRBJ2-7, with 14 positions matching TRBD2. Looked up from germline, CDR1 is SGHTA and CDR2 is FQGNSA. The CDR3 runs to 15 residues. Trimming at V came to 5 bases and at J to 5 bases, leaving 5 bases not matched to a gene. CDR3 DNA sequence: TGTGCCAGCAGCCAGACTAGCGGGGGGGCAAACGAGCAGTACTTC. As protein: CASSQTSGGANEQYF.

This clone has more than one count but fewer than ten. The V gene is TRBV5-1, the J gene TRBJ2-2; 9 bases match TRBD2. The CDR3 has 16 amino acids. The V and J ends lost 6 bases and 0 bases, in that order; junction bases with no gene match: 6. The germline V gene has CDR1 SGHRS and CDR2 YFSETQ. The CDR3 spells CASTISGGTNTGELFF. CDR3 coding DNA: TGCGCCAGCACCATTAGCGGGGGCACGAACACCGGGGAGCTGTTTTTT.

V usage is TRBV6-5 and J usage is TRBJ2-3; D is ambiguous. The CDR3 runs 11 residues. The germline CDR1 and CDR2 sequences are MNHEY and SVGAGI. V dropped 4 bases and J dropped 4 bases, with 3 bases sitting between them. This CDR3 reads CASSWADTQYF. CDR3 in DNA: TGTGCCAGCAGTTGGGCAGATACGCAGTATTTT.

This sequence joins TRBV19 and TRBJ2-1; D possibly corresponds to TRBD1 (6 bases). The V end lost 6 bases, the J end lost 8 bases, and 17 bases lay between the germline ends. This CDR3 contains 14 residues. Germline V gene data show CDR1 as LNHDA and CDR2 as SQIVND (reference sequence). The CDR3 loop is CASRQQGILHEQFF. Here the CDR3 DNA reads TGTGCCAGTAGACAACAGGGAATTCTCCATGAGCAGTTCTTC.

The chain carries TRBV29-1 and TRBJ2-3; the D gene is possibly TRBD2 (5 bases). Trimming shortened V by 3 bases and J by 0 bases, and 7 bases separated the two germline ends. This CDR3 is 13 amino acids long. The germline V gene has CDR1 SQVTM and CDR2 ANQGSEA. The CDR3 sequence is CSVERTSTDTQYF. The CDR3 region has the DNA TGCAGCGTTGAGAGGACTAGCACAGATACGCAGTATTTT.

The genes are TRBV5-1 and TRBJ1-4; weak D call: TRBD1 (6 bases). V lost 2 bases and J lost 7, with 12 bases in between. Germline V CDR1 and CDR2: SGHRS, YFSETQ. The CDR3 is 14 residues long. This CDR3 is CASSFSQGTEKLFF. The CDR3 DNA is TGCGCCAGCAGCTTCTCGCAGGGGACTGAAAAACTGTTTTTT.

This chain connects TRBV7-9 to TRBJ2-2; TRBD2 matches 8 bases. The germline V gene has CDR1 SEHNR and CDR2 FQNEAQ (reference sequence). The V gene end was trimmed by 5 bases and the J gene end by 2 bases; junction bases not matched to a gene: 4. This CDR3 comprises 15 residues. The CDR3 loop reads CASSRRGGNTGELFF. DNA for the CDR3: TGTGCCAGCAGCCGCCGGGGGGGAAACACCGGGGAGCTGTTTTTT.

This sequence joins TRBV27 and TRBJ2-2, with 7 bases that match TRBD1. Looked up from germline, CDR1 is MNHEY and CDR2 is SMNVEV (reference sequence). The CDR3 consists of 15 residues. Germline trimming cut 6 bases from V and 4 bases from J; bases unmatched to any gene: 8. This CDR3 reads CASRYLGGFTGELFF. DNA for the CDR3: TGTGCCAGCAGATATTTAGGGGGCTTCACCGGGGAGCTGTTTTTT.

The chain links TRBV19 to TRBJ1-5; D uncertain. Germline-derived CDR1 and CDR2 are LNHDA and SQIVND (reference sequence). Trimming took off 3 bases at V and 1 base at J, with 16 bases between the two ends. The CDR3 totals 17 residues. Here the CDR3 reads CASSMQPMGFSNQPQHF. In DNA, the CDR3 is TGTGCCAGTAGTATGCAGCCCATGGGCTTCAGCAATCAGCCCCAGCATTTT.

The chain joins TRBV5-4 to TRBJ1-1; D is unclear. Per germline, CDR1 SGHNT and CDR2 YYREEE (reference sequence). Trimming cost V 3 bases and J 0 bases, with 6 bases left between them. The CDR3 spans 13 residues. CDR3 bases: TGTGCCAGCAGCTACGGGTTGAACACTGAAGCTTTCTTT. This sequence encodes CASSYGLNTEAFF.

This clone is a singleton in its sample. V and J are TRBV7-2 and TRBJ2-3, with TRBD1 as a possible D gene (5 bases). The CDR3 has 14 amino acids. The V end lost 4 bases, the J end lost 2 bases, and 10 bases lay between the germline ends. Per germline, CDR1 SGHTA and CDR2 FQGNSA. The CDR3 protein is CASSSRQTTDTQYF. In DNA form, the CDR3 reads TGTGCCAGCAGCTCCCGACAGACCACAGATACGCAGTATTTT.

The chain uses TRBV4-1 and TRBJ1-1; maybe TRBD1 (6 bases). This CDR3 has 15 amino acids. Germline loops: CDR1 MGHRA, CDR2 YSYEKL. V was clipped by 1 base and J by 1 base, with 10 bases between them. The CDR3 nucleotides read TGCGCCAGCAGCCAAGTTAGGGGGGCGAACACTGAAGCTTTCTTT. This gives the protein CASSQVRGANTEAFF.

This chain joins TRBV5-5 and TRBJ2-7, with a tentative D call TRBD1 (6 bases). CDR3 length: 14 amino acids. From germline, CDR1 is SGHKS and CDR2 YYEKEE (reference sequence). Between the trimmed V and J ends, which lost 6 bases and 6 bases, there was a span of 19 bases. In DNA form, the CDR3 reads TGTGCCAGCACTTCCGGGACACCTACTCGCGAGCAGTACTTC. It specifies CASTSGTPTREQYF.

The chain uses TRBV5-1 and TRBJ2-5; 7 nucleotides agree with TRBD2. Trimming at V came to 4 bases and at J to 1 base, leaving 4 bases not matched to a gene. Looked up from germline, CDR1 is SGHRS and CDR2 is YFSETQ. CDR3 size: 14 residues. CDR3 residues: CASSPRTSQETQYF. The CDR3 nucleotides read TGCGCCAGCAGCCCGAGGACTAGCCAAGAGACCCAGTACTTC. The complete variable domain, with remaining parts taken from reference TRBV5-1 and TRBJ2-5, reads KAGVTQTPRYLIKTRGQQVTLSCSPISGHRSVSWYQQTPGQGLQFLFEYFSETQRNKGNFPGRFSGRQFSNSRSEMNVSTLELGDSALYLCASSPRTSQETQYFGPGTRLLVL.

In its sample, this clone ranks as medium-sized (0.01 to 0.1%). The chain links TRBV10-3 to TRBJ2-3; perhaps TRBD1 as D (5 bases). The CDR3 is 15 amino acids. Germline V gene data show CDR1 as ENHRY and CDR2 as SYGVKD. V was cut by 6 bases and J by 0 bases, with 13 bases left in between. CDR3 nucleotide sequence: TGTGCCATCAGCCCAGGGAAAGGAAGCACAGATACGCAGTATTTT. It encodes CAISPGKGSTDTQYF.

V and J are TRBV4-2 and TRBJ1-1; TRBD1 is a possible D gene (5 bases). Germline V gene sequence: CDR1 LGHNA, CDR2 YNFKEQ. The germline V and J ends were trimmed by 4 bases and 3 bases, with 15 bases remaining between them. The CDR3 loop spans 15 amino acids. CDR3 region: CASSLNTGGYTEAFF. The CDR3 DNA is TGTGCCAGCAGCCTTAACACAGGAGGGTACACTGAAGCTTTCTTT.

The V gene is TRBV7-2, the J gene TRBJ1-4, with TRBD1 identical over 9 bases. Unmatched junction bases numbered 7, after V lost 5 bases and J lost 9 bases. Germline V CDR1 and CDR2: SGHTA, FQGNSA. The CDR3 is made up of 14 amino acids. The CDR3 nucleotides read TGTGCCAGCAGCCAGGGACAGGGAGGTAAAAAACTGTTTTTT. Protein product: CASSQGQGGKKLFF.